Below, 18 T cell receptor beta chains from the same sample are listed, as sequenced in a study of T cells in Graves' hyperthyroidism and ophthalmopathy. TCR beta CDR3 sequences were amplified from RNA transcripts. TCR CDR3 underwent first-round RT-PCR with the HTBI primer set. TCRdb analysed the multiplex PCR reads with MiXCR anew, one entry per CDR3 protein. The table lists 550,000 to 700,000 distinct CDR3 sequences, over 12% of them singletons. The specimen was blood. These receptors all come from a middle-aged woman with Graves' ophthalmopathy.

This clonotype was detected ten times or more. The chain joins TRBV2 to TRBJ1-2; D call uncertain. Germline V gives CDR1 SNHLY, CDR2 FYNNEI. This CDR3 is built from 13 residues. V lost 4 bases to trimming and J lost 2 bases, with 8 bases between them. The CDR3 DNA is TGTGCCAGCAGTGTCCAAGAGAACTATGGCTACACCTTC. As protein: CASSVQENYGYTF.

This rearrangement joins TRBV6-2 or TRBV6-3 to TRBJ2-7, with TRBD1 matching 8 bases. The CDR3 extends over 14 amino acids. V lost 3 bases and J lost 3; bases outside the gene matches: 4. CDR1 and CDR2 from the germline V gene are MNHEY and SVGEGT. CDR3 DNA sequence: TGTGCCAGCAGTTATTGGGACAGGAGCTACGAGCAGTACTTC. Residues: CASSYWDRSYEQYF.

This clonotype was observed a few times. J is TRBJ1-1 and V is TRBV2, with a possible D match to TRBD1 (6 bases). With 4 bases removed from V and 4 bases from J, the gap between germline ends came to 16 bases. Germline values: CDR1 SNHLY, CDR2 FYNNEI. The CDR3 has 15 residues. Here the CDR3 reads CASSVHRAVATEAFF. CDR3 bases: TGTGCCAGCAGTGTTCACAGGGCGGTGGCCACTGAAGCTTTCTTT.

This clonotype was counted ten times or more. The chain is built from TRBV30 and TRBJ1-2; no clear D. The CDR3 totals 14 residues. Trimming shortened V by 0 bases and J by 0 bases, and 8 bases separated the two germline ends. CDR1 is GTSNPN, CDR2 SVGIG, per germline (reference sequence). The CDR3: CAWSVRLPNYGYTF. The CDR3 DNA follows: TGTGCCTGGAGTGTCCGTCTCCCTAACTATGGCTACACCTTC.

This clonotype has ten or more counts. The missing conserved phenylalanine or tryptophan at the end of this CDR3 makes a read error likely. The V gene is TRBV7-6, the J gene TRBJ1-1; D remains ambiguous. CDR3 size: 12 residues. Trimming cost V 6 bases and J 1 base, with 6 bases left between them. Germline CDR1 reads SGHVS; CDR2 reads FNYEAQ. Here the CDR3 DNA reads TGTGCCAGCAGGGGAGAGAACACTGAAGCTTTCCTT. It yields the protein CASRGENTEAFL.

This clonotype was observed many times. V is TRBV6-1 and J is TRBJ2-2; 7 bases match TRBD2. The V gene's germline CDR1 is MNHNS and CDR2 SASEGT. J was trimmed by 4 bases and V by 7 bases; bases with no gene match: 12. There are 16 residues in the CDR3. The CDR3 loop reads CASMGPQRGITGELFF. CDR3 DNA: TGTGCCAGCATGGGCCCTCAGCGGGGAATCACCGGGGAGCTGTTTTTT.

This clonotype was counted many times. The rearrangement joins TRBV27 to TRBJ2-5; D unresolved. Trimming left V 3 bases short and J 6 bases short, with 11 bases between. The CDR3 runs to 13 residues. CDR1 and CDR2 from the germline V gene are MNHEY and SMNVEV (reference sequence). The CDR3 nucleotides are TGTGCCAGCAGTTTTGGCAGAGGCCAGACCCAGTACTTC. Its translation: CASSFGRGQTQYF.

This clonotype has ten or more counts. The V call is TRBV6-1, the J call TRBJ1-5, with D possibly being TRBD1 (6 bases). Trimming shortened V by 6 bases and J by 1 base, and 16 bases separated the two germline ends. The CDR3 has 16 amino acids. Germline-derived CDR1 and CDR2 are MNHNS and SASEGT. CDR3 DNA: TGTGCCAGCAGCAGAGAGACAGGCTCCAGCAATCAGCCCCAGCATTTT. Translation gives CASSRETGSSNQPQHF.

The chain combines TRBV29-1 with TRBJ2-7, with 8 bases matching TRBD1. Unmatched junction bases numbered 11, after V lost 4 bases and J lost 6 bases. Germline V gene lookup returns CDR1 SQVTM and CDR2 ANQGSEA. The length of the CDR3 is 14 residues. The CDR3, as DNA: TGCAGCGTTGTCGAGGGCAGGGGGCCTCGCGAGCAGTACTTC. Its translation is CSVVEGRGPREQYF.

This clonotype was observed a handful of times. V is TRBV24-1 and J is TRBJ2-7; perhaps TRBD2 as D (6 bases). Germline V lookup: CDR1 KGHDR, CDR2 SFDVKD. This CDR3 is 15 amino acids long. Trimming took 7 bases from V and 3 from J, leaving 18 bases between them. The DNA of the CDR3 is TGTGCCACCAGACCGGTCCGGGAGAGGGGCTACGAGCAGTACTTC. This translates into CATRPVRERGYEQYF.

This clonotype was detected only a few times. This rearrangement joins TRBV20-1 to TRBJ1-3; D is perhaps TRBD1 (5 bases). Germline V lookup: CDR1 DFQATT, CDR2 SNEGSKA (reference sequence). Trimming took off 3 bases at V and 1 base at J, with 16 bases between the two ends. The CDR3 runs to 16 residues. The CDR3 loop is CSARATGTGSGNTIYF. The CDR3 DNA reads TGCAGTGCTAGGGCGACCGGGACGGGATCTGGAAACACCATATATTTT.

This clonotype was counted many times. The rearrangement links TRBV30 to TRBJ2-7, with D maybe TRBD1 (6 bases). CDR1 GTSNPN and CDR2 SVGIG come from the germline V gene (reference sequence). The CDR3 extends over 14 amino acids. The germline V and J ends were trimmed by 4 bases and 7 bases, with 20 bases remaining between them. The CDR3 is CAWTSRGTWGEQYF. Written as DNA, the CDR3 is TGTGCCTGGACTTCCAGGGGAACTTGGGGGGAGCAGTACTTC.

This clonotype was observed many times. This chain uses TRBV7-8 with TRBJ2-7, with 9 bases lining up with TRBD2. The CDR3 contains 16 residues. Germline CDR1 and CDR2: SGHVS and FQNEAQ. Germline trimming cut 9 bases from V and 9 bases from J; bases unmatched to any gene: 21. CDR3 in DNA: TGTGCCAGTTGGGACCCGGGACTAGCTTCCCCTAGAGTGCAGTACTTC. Translated, it gives CASWDPGLASPRVQYF. Supplemented by reference TRBV7-8 and TRBJ2-7, the full variable domain reads GAGVSQSPRYKVAKRGQDVALRCDPISGHVSLFWYQQALGQGPEFLTYFQNEAQLDKSGLPSDRFFAERPEGSVSTLKIQRTQQEDSAVYLCASWDPGLASPRVQYFGPGTRLTVT.

This clonotype was detected many times. This rearrangement joins TRBV28 to TRBJ2-7; a weak D match, TRBD1 (6 bases). V dropped 6 bases and J dropped 2 bases, with 8 bases sitting between them. The germline V gene has CDR1 MDHEN and CDR2 SYDVKM. The CDR3 runs to 12 residues. The CDR3 DNA sequence: TGTGCCAGCAGACGGGACACCTACGAGCAGTACTTC. It yields the protein CASRRDTYEQYF. The full variable domain, its missing parts supplied by reference TRBV28 and TRBJ2-7, is DVKVTQSSRYLVKRTGEKVFLECVQDMDHENMFWYRQDPGLGLRLIYFSYDVKMKEKGDIPEGYSVSREKKERFSLILESASTNQTSMYLCASRRDTYEQYFGPGTRLTVT.

This clonotype showed up many times. The chain carries TRBV6-2 or TRBV6-3 and TRBJ1-1; 7 nucleotides line up with TRBD1. Germline loops: CDR1 MNHEY, CDR2 SVGEGT. V gave up 2 bases and J gave up 6 bases; unmatched junction bases: 6. The CDR3 is 14 amino acids. The CDR3 sequence: CASSYQQGTSEAFF. The CDR3 DNA follows: TGTGCCAGCAGTTACCAACAGGGGACATCTGAAGCTTTCTTT.

In its sample, this clonotype was seen a few times. The chain employs TRBV19 and TRBJ1-5, with D maybe TRBD1 (5 bases). CDR1 and CDR2 (germline): LNHDA, SQIVND (reference sequence). Trimming took 8 bases from V and 0 from J, leaving 17 bases between them. This CDR3 is built from 16 residues. For the CDR3, the DNA is TGTGCCAGTGGGCCCTTAAGGGGCCATAGCAATCAGCCCCAGCATTTT. It codes for CASGPLRGHSNQPQHF.

This clonotype was counted many times. This rearrangement joins TRBV20-1 to TRBJ2-7; D gene ambiguous. Between the trimmed V and J ends, which lost 3 bases and 5 bases, there was a span of 14 bases. The CDR3 runs 13 residues. Germline V gene lookup returns CDR1 DFQATT and CDR2 SNEGSKA (reference sequence). The CDR3 nucleotides are TGCAGTGCTAGCCCTAGTTTTCTTGACGAGCAGTACTTC. Translation gives CSASPSFLDEQYF.

Many counts were recorded for this clonotype. The V call is TRBV28, the J call TRBJ2-7; the D is unclear. The CDR3 totals 14 residues. Germline lookup yields CDR1 MDHEN and CDR2 SYDVKM. Trimming pared 5 bases from V and 1 base from J, leaving 12 bases between. CDR3 nucleotides: TGTGCCAGCAGTCAGCCTCTGGGATCCTACGAGCAGTACTTC. This translates into CASSQPLGSYEQYF.